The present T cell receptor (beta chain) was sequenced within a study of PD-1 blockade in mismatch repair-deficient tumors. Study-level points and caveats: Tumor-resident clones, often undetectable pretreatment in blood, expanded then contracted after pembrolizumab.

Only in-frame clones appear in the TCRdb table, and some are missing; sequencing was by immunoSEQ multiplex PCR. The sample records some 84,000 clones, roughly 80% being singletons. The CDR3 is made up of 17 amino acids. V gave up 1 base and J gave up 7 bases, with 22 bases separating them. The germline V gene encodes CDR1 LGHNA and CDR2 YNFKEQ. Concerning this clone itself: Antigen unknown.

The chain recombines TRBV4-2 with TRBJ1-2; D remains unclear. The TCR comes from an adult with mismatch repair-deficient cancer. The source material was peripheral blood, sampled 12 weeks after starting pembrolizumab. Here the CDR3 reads CASSQVVGELPLGGYTF. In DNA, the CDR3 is TGTGCCAGCAGCCAAGTAGTCGGGGAACTGCCCTTGGGTGGCTACACCTTC.